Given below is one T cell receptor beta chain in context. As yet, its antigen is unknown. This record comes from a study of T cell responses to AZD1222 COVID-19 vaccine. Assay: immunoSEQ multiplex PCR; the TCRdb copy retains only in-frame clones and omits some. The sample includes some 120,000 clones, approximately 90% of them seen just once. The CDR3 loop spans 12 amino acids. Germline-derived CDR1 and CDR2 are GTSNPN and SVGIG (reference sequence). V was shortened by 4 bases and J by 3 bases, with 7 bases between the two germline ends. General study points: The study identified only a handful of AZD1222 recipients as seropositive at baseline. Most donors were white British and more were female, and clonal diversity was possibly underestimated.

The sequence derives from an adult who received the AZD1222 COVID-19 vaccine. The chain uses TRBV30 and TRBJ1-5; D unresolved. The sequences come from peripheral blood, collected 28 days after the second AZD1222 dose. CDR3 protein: CAWKTYNQPQHF. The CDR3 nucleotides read TGTGCCTGGAAGACCTACAATCAGCCCCAGCATTTT.